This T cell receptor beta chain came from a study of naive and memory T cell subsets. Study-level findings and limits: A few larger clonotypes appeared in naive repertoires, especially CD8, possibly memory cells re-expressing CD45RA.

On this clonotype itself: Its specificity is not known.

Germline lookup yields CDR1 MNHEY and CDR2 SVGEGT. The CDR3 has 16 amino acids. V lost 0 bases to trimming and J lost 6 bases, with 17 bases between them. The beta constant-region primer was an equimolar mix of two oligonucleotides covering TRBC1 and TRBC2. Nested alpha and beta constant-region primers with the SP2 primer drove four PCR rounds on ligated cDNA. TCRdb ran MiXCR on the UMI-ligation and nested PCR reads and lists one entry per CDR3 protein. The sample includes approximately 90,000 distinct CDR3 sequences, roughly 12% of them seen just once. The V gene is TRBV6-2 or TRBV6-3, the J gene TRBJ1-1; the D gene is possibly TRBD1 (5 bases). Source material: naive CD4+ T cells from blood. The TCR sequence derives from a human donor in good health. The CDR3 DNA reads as TGTGCCAGCAGTTACTCCAGGGCCCAAAGGGGCCCTGAAGCTTTCTTT. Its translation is CASSYSRAQRGPEAFF.